Listed below are T cell receptor beta chains from one sample, sequenced in a study of T cell repertoires in ileal Crohn's disease. Repertoires were generated with immunoSEQ multiplex PCR, while TCRdb's copy carries only in-frame clones and drops some. The sample consists of fewer than 15,000 clones, roughly 79% of them appearing once. Sample: ileal tissue. These receptors were obtained from an adult with Crohn's disease. Each CDR3 is given with its conserved first and last residue. The D gene is left open where the match is weak. For some rows the clone size is stated as once, few or many, or as a class when expanded; others skip it.

clone_size	v_call	j_call	d_call	cdr3_aa	cdr3_nt
NA	TRBV30	TRBJ2-2	NA	CALRRVAGELFF	TGTGCCTTACGCAGGGTGGCCGGGGAGCTGTTTTTT
NA	TRBV9	TRBJ2-5	NA	CASSVRSSSGETQYF	TGTGCCAGCAGCGTACGGTCGAGTTCAGGAGAGACCCAGTACTTC
NA	TRBV6-6	TRBJ2-2	NA	CASSYGENTGELFF	TGTGCCAGCAGTTACGGGGAGAACACCGGGGAGCTGTTTTTT
NA	TRBV28	TRBJ2-2	NA	CASSSGQSVGELFF	TGTGCCAGCAGTTCCGGACAGTCCGTCGGGGAGCTGTTTTTT
NA	TRBV7-2	TRBJ1-3	NA	CASSLVGGAGNTIYF	TGTGCCAGCAGCTTAGTGGGGGGTGCAGGAAACACCATATATTTT
NA	TRBV5-1	TRBJ1-3	NA	CASSLGGNGNTIYF	TGCGCCAGCAGCTTGGGGGGTAATGGAAACACCATATATTTT
NA	TRBV7-2	TRBJ1-2	TRBD1	CASSSATGDYGYTF	TGTGCCAGCAGCTCGGCGACAGGGGACTATGGCTACACCTTC
few	TRBV7-2	TRBJ2-7	NA	CASSFLPGLRGIEQYF	TGTGCCAGCAGCTTTTTACCGGGCCTGAGGGGCATCGAGCAGTACTTC
NA	TRBV7-6	TRBJ2-5	TRBD1	CASSSPGIDRGLYQETQYF	TGTGCCAGCAGCTCGCCCGGTATTGACAGGGGTCTTTACCAAGAGACCCAGTACTTC
NA	TRBV30	TRBJ2-3	TRBD2	CAWRSGRTSTDTQYF	TGTGCCTGGAGAAGCGGGAGGACAAGCACAGATACGCAGTATTTT
NA	TRBV2	TRBJ1-5	NA	CASNGPGGQPQHF	TGTGCCAGCAACGGACCCGGTGGACAGCCCCAGCATTTT
NA	TRBV18	TRBJ1-4	NA	CASSPTAATNEKLFF	TGTGCCAGCTCACCAACGGCAGCAACTAATGAAAAACTGTTTTTT
NA	TRBV6-1	TRBJ1-5	NA	CASSYRGGPQHF	TGTGCCAGCAGTTATCGGGGCGGGCCCCAGCATTTT
few	TRBV5-1	TRBJ2-3	TRBD2	CASSLGGTSGSDTQYF	TGCGCCAGCAGCTTGGGTGGGACTAGCGGGTCAGATACGCAGTATTTT
NA	TRBV11-3	TRBJ2-1	NA	CASSLDFRGQRNNEQFF	TGTGCCAGCAGCTTAGACTTTCGGGGGCAAAGGAACAATGAGCAGTTCTTC
NA	TRBV4-2	TRBJ1-5	NA	CASSPRSGGRPNQPQHF	TGTGCCAGCAGCCCCCGGTCGGGGGGGAGGCCTAATCAGCCCCAGCATTTT
NA	TRBV11-3	TRBJ1-1	NA	CASSLGGRNTEAFF	TGTGCCAGCAGCCTGGGAGGGCGGAACACTGAAGCTTTCTTT
NA	TRBV18	TRBJ2-2	TRBD1	CASSPSQGTGELFF	TGTGCCAGCTCACCGTCACAGGGGACCGGGGAGCTGTTTTTT
NA	TRBV19	TRBJ1-5	NA	CASSIRRGSGSIQPQHF	TGTGCCAGTAGTATCCGGAGGGGCTCCGGGTCGATTCAGCCCCAGCATTTT
NA	TRBV28	TRBJ2-5	NA	CASSGTSVPQTQYF	TGTGCCAGCAGTGGGACTTCGGTCCCGCAGACCCAGTACTTC
NA	TRBV7-2	TRBJ2-1	TRBD2	CASSQGLVNEQFF	TGTGCCAGCAGCCAGGGACTAGTAAATGAGCAGTTCTTC
NA	TRBV7-2	TRBJ1-4	NA	CASSSGRGNEKLFF	TGTGCCAGCAGCTCGGGGAGGGGGAATGAAAAACTGTTTTTT
NA	TRBV18	TRBJ2-7	NA	CASSPPNSYEQYF	TGTGCCAGCTCACCCCCTAACTCCTACGAGCAGTACTTC
NA	TRBV5-1	TRBJ1-4	NA	CASSLGARGRDEKLFF	TGCGCCAGCAGCTTGGGGGCCAGGGGAAGGGATGAAAAACTGTTTTTT
few	TRBV4-3	TRBJ2-2	NA	CASSHNGGTGELFF	TGCGCCAGCAGCCATAACGGAGGCACCGGGGAGCTGTTTTTT
NA	TRBV18	TRBJ1-5	NA	CASSAGEGQPQHF	TGTGCCAGCTCAGCAGGGGAGGGACAGCCCCAGCATTTT
NA	TRBV9	TRBJ2-2	NA	CASSVKANTGELFF	TGTGCCAGCAGCGTAAAGGCGAACACCGGGGAGCTGTTTTTT
few	TRBV4-1	TRBJ1-1	NA	CASSQGLGVPMNTEAFF	TGCGCCAGCAGCCAAGGTTTAGGGGTTCCGATGAACACTGAAGCTTTCTTT
NA	TRBV5-1	TRBJ1-2	NA	CASSSSTGGGYTF	TGCGCCAGCAGCTCGTCCACGGGGGGTGGCTACACCTTC
NA	TRBV2	TRBJ2-2	NA	CASSEALVSGELFF	TGTGCCAGCAGTGAGGCTCTCGTATCCGGGGAGCTGTTTTTT
NA	TRBV14	TRBJ2-7	NA	CASSQDITEPAYEQYF	TGTGCCAGCAGCCAAGATATCACCGAGCCAGCCTACGAGCAGTACTTC
NA	TRBV11-2	TRBJ2-3	NA	CASSLGGDTQYF	TGTGCCAGCAGCTTAGGAGGAGATACGCAGTATTTT
NA	TRBV2	TRBJ1-5	NA	CASLGPGNQPQHF	TGTGCCAGCCTAGGGCCGGGCAATCAGCCCCAGCATTTT
NA	TRBV7-2	TRBJ1-1	NA	CASSQRGGEAFF	TGTGCCAGCAGCCAACGAGGGGGTGAAGCTTTCTTT
NA	TRBV6-1	TRBJ2-7	TRBD2	CASSEPSGGAGEQYF	TGTGCCAGCAGTGAACCTAGCGGGGGGGCCGGTGAGCAGTACTTC
NA	TRBV10-3	TRBJ2-7	NA	CAIGTASYEQYF	TGTGCCATTGGGACGGCCTCCTACGAGCAGTACTTC
NA	TRBV5-1	TRBJ2-3	NA	CASSQASGGRGTDTQYF	TGCGCCAGCAGCCAAGCCTCGGGGGGCAGGGGCACAGATACGCAGTATTTT
NA	TRBV10-3	TRBJ2-7	NA	CAISGAGLSSYEQYF	TGTGCCATCAGTGGGGCGGGGCTTAGCTCCTACGAGCAGTACTTC
NA	TRBV7-6	TRBJ2-5	NA	CASSLDQETQYF	TGTGCCAGCAGCTTAGACCAAGAGACCCAGTACTTC
NA	TRBV2	TRBJ2-7	NA	CASSEGDSYEQYF	TGTGCCAGCAGCGAGGGGGACTCCTACGAGCAGTACTTC
NA	TRBV2	TRBJ2-2	TRBD1	CASTRETGTNTGELFF	TGTGCCAGCACTAGGGAGACAGGGACGAACACCGGGGAGCTGTTTTTT
NA	TRBV4-3	TRBJ1-5	TRBD1	CASSRNTGQWEAQHF	TGCGCCAGCAGCCGTAACACGGGACAGTGGGAGGCCCAGCATTTT
NA	TRBV7-2	TRBJ1-1	NA	CASSLAIPSTEAFF	TGTGCCAGCAGCTTAGCGATCCCTTCAACTGAAGCTTTCTTT
NA	TRBV13	TRBJ2-5	TRBD2	CASSHGLAGETQYF	TGTGCCAGCAGCCATGGACTAGCGGGAGAGACCCAGTACTTC
NA	TRBV5-1	TRBJ2-7	NA	CASSLAKAYEQYF	TGCGCCAGCAGCTTGGCCAAAGCCTACGAGCAGTACTTC
once	TRBV15	TRBJ2-1	NA	CATSTGYNEQFF	TGTGCCACCAGCACGGGCTACAATGAGCAGTTCTTC
NA	TRBV10-3	TRBJ1-3	TRBD1	CAISDRDRAGNTIYF	TGTGCCATCAGTGACCGGGACAGGGCTGGAAACACCATATATTTT
once	TRBV6-5	TRBJ1-1	TRBD1	CASSYVSGGTTEAFF	TGTGCCAGCAGTTACGTTTCAGGGGGGACCACTGAAGCTTTCTTT
few	TRBV2	TRBJ2-1	NA	CASAIRLAPLRNEQFF	TGTGCCAGCGCAATCCGGTTGGCTCCCCTACGCAATGAGCAGTTCTTC